This T cell receptor beta chain came from a study of PD-L1 blockade in urothelial cancer. After removal of 2 bases from V and 2 bases from J, the junction contained 7 bases not matched to a gene. The germline CDR1 and CDR2 sequences are MGHRA and YSYEKL. CDR3 length: 19 residues. Produced via immunoSEQ multiplex PCR; TCRdb's table is partial and in-frame only. The sample yields 50,000 to 60,000 clones, about 82% seen once. Sequencing used PBMCs, obtained around atezolizumab (anti-PD-L1) treatment. The genes are TRBV4-1 and TRBJ2-6; TRBD2 aligns across 12 bases. The TCR originated in a man aged 45-65 years with urothelial cancer. The CDR3 spells CASSQTAGLAGTGANVLTF. CDR3 DNA sequence: TGCGCCAGCAGCCAAACAGCGGGACTAGCGGGTACTGGGGCCAACGTCCTGACTTTC.